A selection of T cell receptor beta chains follows, all from one sample in a study of T cells in Graves' hyperthyroidism and ophthalmopathy. A single record per CDR3 protein comes from TCRdb applying MiXCR to the multiplex PCR reads. The table has 600,000 or so distinct CDR3 sequences, over 12% seen once. Sample: blood. The source of these receptors is a woman younger than 30 with Graves' ophthalmopathy. The CDR3 runs from the conserved cysteine through the conserved F or W. Expanded clones get a size class; other rows say once, few or many, or leave the size out.

v_call clone_size cdr3_aa
TRBV5-5 few CASSSLETSGIPNQETQYF
TRBV2 many CASHEGNQPQHF
TRBV15 many CATSRDFGGGRAMRTDTQYF
TRBV3-1 few CASSPRTAGGNYEQYF
TRBV6-2/TRBV6-3 many CASSLRVNEQFF
TRBV4-1 . CASSHLAGVMNEQFF
TRBV7-3 many CASSLSASEYTGELFF
TRBV20-1 few CSARGASGSETQYF
TRBV3-1 . CASSPRPGGKRTGELFF
TRBV9 . CASSSSSGDSNQLQHF
TRBV5-5 few CASSLGSYINYGYTF
TRBV9 . CASSPRGLAEETQYF
TRBV12-3/TRBV12-4 many CASSFRARGLRRFNTEAFF
TRBV19 few CASSIIRGSNTGELFF
TRBV28 many CASRGESSYEQYF
TRBV6-2/TRBV6-3 many CASSGLSAGGYTF
TRBV5-6 few CASSQGLAGGYSYNEQFF
TRBV7-2 many CASSMTSRSSYEQYF
TRBV6-1 . CASSEDGTSGEITDTQYF
TRBV6-2/TRBV6-3 few CASSYSASGRPGEQFF
TRBV29-1 . CSVVATSSEAFF
TRBV29-1 few CSAWTGTYNSPLHF
TRBV6-5 . CASSYSPYEQFF
TRBV6-1 . CASGSNPFVAGGRDTQYF